A selection of T cell receptor beta chains follows, all from one sample in a study of blood T cell repertoires in COVID-19. Data came from immunoSEQ multiplex PCR; TCRdb stores just in-frame clones and leaves some out. The sample includes fewer than 350,000 clones, 75% to 90% seen only once; the top ten take over 2%. The sequencing sample was made of peripheral blood. These receptors were obtained from a woman aged 25-40 years who had recovered from COVID-19. Both conserved end residues are trimmed from each CDR3. Fields, in order: J gene, V gene, CDR3 protein.

TRBJ2-7 TRBV18 ASSTGQGSSYEQY
TRBJ2-1 TRBV18 ASSPPRGGGLLSSYNEQF
TRBJ1-3 TRBV4-2 ASSQVFAGGFVSGNTIY
TRBJ2-2 TRBV5-1 ASSLGLLNTGELF
TRBJ2-5 TRBV10-1 ASRRDRVEVRREHQETQY
TRBJ1-2 TRBV7-2 ASSFQQGALEGYT
TRBJ2-1 TRBV7-6 ASSLPGLAGVNEQF
TRBJ2-5 TRBV7-2 ASSLGGTGGMYQETQY
TRBJ2-5 TRBV3-1/TRBV3-2 ASSQGLAGGETQY
TRBJ2-3 TRBV5-6 ASSSRTSGPNTDTQY
TRBJ1-2 TRBV5-6 ASSLAGYGYT
TRBJ1-2 TRBV5-4 ASSGRGQGNYGYT
TRBJ1-1 TRBV5-4 ASSIDRDTEAF
TRBJ1-1 TRBV7-3 ASSSLGGNTEAF
TRBJ1-5 TRBV19 ASSRTGGSQPQH
TRBJ2-1 TRBV28 ASSSPTSGYNEQF
TRBJ2-5 TRBV2 ASKAVGSGETQY
TRBJ2-7 TRBV19 ASSIVPGAYEQY
TRBJ2-7 TRBV5-5 ASRMFSDSYEQY
TRBJ1-1 TRBV25-1 ASSSGTGMRTEAF
TRBJ1-4 TRBV28 ASSPWTGDNDGKLF
TRBJ1-4 TRBV5-1 ASSFGTGGEKLF
TRBJ2-5 TRBV18 ASSQLAAPETQY
TRBJ2-5 TRBV3-1/TRBV3-2 ASSQEEETQY
TRBJ2-7 TRBV6-5 ASSPVAGYYEQY
TRBJ1-2 TRBV25-1 ASSVGRFGSYT
TRBJ1-2 TRBV28 ASSPARDGYT
TRBJ1-6 TRBV7-8 ASSLVGRSHSPLH
TRBJ2-1 TRBV7-6 ASSLEGQGVVEQF
TRBJ2-7 TRBV11-2 ASSHTGTGRYEQY
TRBJ2-7 TRBV27 ASSLASNYEQY
TRBJ1-2 TRBV6-5 ASSPSVGRRGYT
TRBJ2-3 TRBV7-9 ASSPGTSGSDTQY
TRBJ2-7 TRBV6-5 ASSDRMSSYEQY
TRBJ2-7 TRBV3-1/TRBV3-2 ASSSSDRGGREQY
TRBJ1-1 TRBV7-9 ASSSVPGQGESTEAF
TRBJ2-7 TRBV5-6 ASSPTSGGAYEQY
TRBJ2-5 TRBV9 ASSVGVQETQY
TRBJ1-1 TRBV28 ASSRDRGRAEAF
TRBJ2-2 TRBV7-6 ASSWGLAVDTGELF
TRBJ2-7 TRBV4-1 ASSQMTDSYEQY